This entry lists 8 T cell receptor beta chains sequenced from one sample in a study of T cell responses to AZD1222 COVID-19 vaccine. TCRdb's table, derived via immunoSEQ multiplex PCR, lists solely in-frame clones and lacks some. The top ten hold approximately 4.7% of the sample, which has roughly 120,000 clones, around 83% seen once. Source: peripheral blood, taken 28 days after the second AZD1222 dose. These TCRs come from an adult who received the AZD1222 COVID-19 vaccine.

In regard to this clone: The CDR3 end shows no conserved phenylalanine or tryptophan, and so a read error is likely. The DNA is omitted, as the CDR3 cannot be located on it reliably, and the CDR3 follows TCRdb's listing. The chain combines TRBV10-1 with TRBJ1-1; the table's D call TRBD1 went unverified against the DNA. Counting both end residues, the CDR3 totals 8 amino acids. CDR1 and CDR2 (germline): WNHNN, SYGVQD (reference sequence). CDR3 region: CASSDRQS.

V gene TRBV27 combines with J gene TRBJ2-3; D remains unclear. The germline CDR1 and CDR2 sequences are MNHEY and SMNVEV (reference sequence). This CDR3 region has 16 residues. The ends were cut back, 7 bases at V and 6 bases at J, with 23 bases in the middle. The CDR3 region is CASTPIHGPSTDTQYF. CDR3 DNA: TGTGCCAGCACCCCGATTCATGGTCCATCGACCGATACGCAGTATTTT.

This sequence joins TRBV6-5 and TRBJ1-6; unclear D gene. Germline CDR1 reads MNHEY; CDR2 reads SVGAGI. CDR3 size: 12 residues. Trimming took off 0 bases at V and 10 bases at J, with 4 bases between the two ends. CDR3 residues: CASSYSWSPLHF. For the CDR3, the DNA is TGTGCCAGCAGTTACTCATGGTCACCCCTCCACTTT.

The chain combines TRBV19 with TRBJ1-5; D perhaps matches TRBD1 (5 bases). Germline CDR1 and CDR2: LNHDA and SQIVND (reference sequence). This CDR3 is 15 amino acids long. The V gene lost 7 bases and the J gene lost 7 bases, with 20 bases spanning the gap. The CDR3 coding sequence is TGTGCCAGTAAGAGACAGTCAGGGAAGGGGCAGCCCCAGCATTTT. Protein product: CASKRQSGKGQPQHF.

The V gene is TRBV5-1, the J gene TRBJ2-6, with D unresolved. Trimming removed 7 bases from V and 0 bases from J, with 8 bases in between. Germline V gene sequence: CDR1 SGHRS, CDR2 YFSETQ. The CDR3 contains 14 residues. The CDR3 DNA follows: TGCGCCAGCGGGTCCGGCTCTGGGGCCAACGTCCTGACTTTC. This codes for CASGSGSGANVLTF.

A few counts support this clone. V is TRBV30 and J is TRBJ1-3, with D maybe TRBD1 (5 bases). Trimming left V 2 bases short and J 0 bases short, with 11 bases between. CDR3 length: 15 residues. Germline V gene lookup returns CDR1 GTSNPN and CDR2 SVGIG (reference sequence). The CDR3 is CAWSRDAFSGNTIYF. The CDR3 DNA reads as TGTGCCTGGAGTCGGGACGCGTTCTCTGGAAACACCATATATTTT.

A few counts support this clone. This chain connects TRBV5-1 to TRBJ2-1; D is unresolved. The germline V and J ends were trimmed by 3 bases and 7 bases, with 8 bases remaining between them. Per the germline V gene, CDR1 is SGHRS and CDR2 is YFSETQ. CDR3 length equals 12 residues. The CDR3: CASSSSWNEQFF. CDR3 nucleotides: TGCGCCAGCAGCTCCTCTTGGAATGAGCAGTTCTTC.

DNA for the CDR3: TGTGCCAGCAGCCATTCTTCGGGGACCGGGGAGCTGTTTTTT. Translated: CASSHSSGTGELFF. The chain carries TRBV3-1 (or the pseudogene TRBV3-2) and TRBJ2-2; D perhaps matches TRBD2 (5 bases). V lost 3 bases and J 5 bases, leaving 10 bases between the germline ends. Germline assignment: CDR1 LGHDT and CDR2 YNNKEL (reference sequence). The CDR3 is made up of 14 amino acids.